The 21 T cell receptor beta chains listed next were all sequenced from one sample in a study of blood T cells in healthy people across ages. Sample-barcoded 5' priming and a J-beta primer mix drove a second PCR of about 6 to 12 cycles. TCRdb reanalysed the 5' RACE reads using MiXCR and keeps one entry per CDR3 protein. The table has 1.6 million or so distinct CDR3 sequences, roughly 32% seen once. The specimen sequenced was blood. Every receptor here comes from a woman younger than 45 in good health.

The CDR3 nucleotides read TGTGCCAGCAGCGTAGGAACAGGGGTTGATCAGCCCCAGCATTTT. Encoded protein: CASSVGTGVDQPQHF. The chain is built from TRBV9 and TRBJ1-5; 7 bases fit TRBD1. This CDR3 spans 15 amino acids. Germline assignment: CDR1 SGDLS and CDR2 YYNGEE. With 0 bases clipped from V and 5 bases from J, the junction kept 5 bases outside the gene matches. Full variable domain (remainder filled in from reference TRBV9 and TRBJ1-5): DSGVTQTPKHLITATGQRVTLRCSPRSGDLSVYWYQQSLDQGLQFLIQYYNGEERAKGNILERFSAQQFPDLHSELNLSSLELGDSALYFCASSVGTGVDQPQHFGDGTRLSIL.

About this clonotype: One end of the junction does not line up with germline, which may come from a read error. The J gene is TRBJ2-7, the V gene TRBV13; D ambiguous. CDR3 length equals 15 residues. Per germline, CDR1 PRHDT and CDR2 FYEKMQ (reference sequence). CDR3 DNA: TGTGCCAGCAGCTTAGAAAGTTCGAAATCCTACCAGCAGTACTTC. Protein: CASSLESSKSYQQYF.

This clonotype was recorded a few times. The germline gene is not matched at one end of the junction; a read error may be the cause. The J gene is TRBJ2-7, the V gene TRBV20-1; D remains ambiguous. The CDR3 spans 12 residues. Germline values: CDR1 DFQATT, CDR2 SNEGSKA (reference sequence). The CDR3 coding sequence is TGCAGTGCTGAGGACGGACCCTACGAGCAGTATTTC. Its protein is CSAEDGPYEQYF.

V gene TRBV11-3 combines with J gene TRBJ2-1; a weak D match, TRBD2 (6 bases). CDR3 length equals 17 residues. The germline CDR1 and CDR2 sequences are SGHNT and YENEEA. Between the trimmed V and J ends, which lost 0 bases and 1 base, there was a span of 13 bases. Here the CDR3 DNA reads TGTGCCAGCAGCTTAGAGGGTCCGGCGGGGTCCTACAATGAGCAGTTCTTC. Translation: CASSLEGPAGSYNEQFF. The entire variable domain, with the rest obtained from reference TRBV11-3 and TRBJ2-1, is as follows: EAGVVQSPRYKIIEKKQPVAFWCNPISGHNTLYWYLQNLGQGPELLIRYENEEAVDDSQLPKDRFSAERLKGVDSTLKIQPAELGDSAVYLCASSLEGPAGSYNEQFFGPGTRLTVL.

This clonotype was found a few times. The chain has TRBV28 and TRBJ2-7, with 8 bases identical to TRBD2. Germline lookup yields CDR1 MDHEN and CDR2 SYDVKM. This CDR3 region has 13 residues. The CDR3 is CALGGLEAYEQYF. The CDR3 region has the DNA TGTGCTCTTGGGGGACTAGAAGCCTACGAGCAGTACTTC.

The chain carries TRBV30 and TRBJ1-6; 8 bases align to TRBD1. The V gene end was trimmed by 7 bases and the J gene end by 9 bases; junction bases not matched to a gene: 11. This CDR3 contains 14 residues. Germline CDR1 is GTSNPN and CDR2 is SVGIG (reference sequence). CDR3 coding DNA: TGTGCCTCCACGACAGGGGCTATATCTTCACCCCTCCACTTT. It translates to CASTTGAISSPLHF.

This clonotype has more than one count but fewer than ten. In nucleotides, the CDR3 is TGCGCCAGCAGCCAAAACGGAGGGCGGTTGGAAGAGACCCAGTACTTC. Translating gives CASSQNGGRLEETQYF. The rearrangement joins TRBV4-1 to TRBJ2-5, with D possibly being TRBD2 (6 bases). The CDR3 totals 16 residues. The V gene lost 2 bases and the J gene lost 3 bases, with 16 bases spanning the gap. Per germline, CDR1 MGHRA and CDR2 YSYEKL.

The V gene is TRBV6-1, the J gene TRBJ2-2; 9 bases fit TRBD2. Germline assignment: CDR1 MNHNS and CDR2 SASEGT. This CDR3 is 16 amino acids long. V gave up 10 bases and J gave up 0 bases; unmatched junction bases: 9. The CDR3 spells CATQKREVSNTGELFF. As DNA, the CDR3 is TGTGCCACTCAGAAGCGGGAGGTTTCGAACACCGGGGAGCTGTTTTTT.

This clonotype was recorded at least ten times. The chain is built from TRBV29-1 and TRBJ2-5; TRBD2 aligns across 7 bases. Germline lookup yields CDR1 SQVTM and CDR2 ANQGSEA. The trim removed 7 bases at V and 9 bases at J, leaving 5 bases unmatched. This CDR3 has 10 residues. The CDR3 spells CSALGGAQYF. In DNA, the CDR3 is TGCAGCGCCCTTGGGGGGGCCCAGTACTTC.

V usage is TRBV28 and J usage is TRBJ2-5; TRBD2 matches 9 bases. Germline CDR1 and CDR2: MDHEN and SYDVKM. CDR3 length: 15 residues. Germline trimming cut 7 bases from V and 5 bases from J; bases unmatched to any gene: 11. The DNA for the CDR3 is TGTGCCAGCACCAGGGGTAGCGGGAGAACGGAGACCCAGTACTTC. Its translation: CASTRGSGRTETQYF.

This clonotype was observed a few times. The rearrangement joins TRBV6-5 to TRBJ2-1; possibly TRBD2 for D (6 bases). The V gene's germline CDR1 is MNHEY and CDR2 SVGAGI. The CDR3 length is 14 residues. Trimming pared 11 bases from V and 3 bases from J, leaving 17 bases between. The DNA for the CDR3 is TGTGCCGGCGGGGACTTGGGGGTCTACAATGAGCAGTTCTTC. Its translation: CAGGDLGVYNEQFF.

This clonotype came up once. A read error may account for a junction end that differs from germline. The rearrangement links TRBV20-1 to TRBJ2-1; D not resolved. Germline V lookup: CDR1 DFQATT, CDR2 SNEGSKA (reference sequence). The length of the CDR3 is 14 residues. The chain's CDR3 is CNARTSGPGNEQFF. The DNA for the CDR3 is TGCAATGCTAGGACGAGTGGACCGGGCAATGAGCAGTTCTTC.

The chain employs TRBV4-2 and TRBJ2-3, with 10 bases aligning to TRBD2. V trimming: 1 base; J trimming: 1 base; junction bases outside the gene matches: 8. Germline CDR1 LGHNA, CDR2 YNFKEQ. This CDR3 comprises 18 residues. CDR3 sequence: CASSQAASGGPGTDTQYF. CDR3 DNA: TGTGCCAGCAGCCAAGCGGCTAGCGGGGGACCTGGCACAGATACGCAGTATTTT.

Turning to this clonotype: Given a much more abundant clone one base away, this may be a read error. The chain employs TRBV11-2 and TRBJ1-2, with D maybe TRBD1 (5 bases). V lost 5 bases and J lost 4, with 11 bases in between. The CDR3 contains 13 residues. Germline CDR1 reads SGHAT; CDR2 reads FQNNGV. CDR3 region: CASSHGQSYGYTF. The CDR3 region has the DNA TGTGCCAGCAGCCATGGACAATCCTATGGCTACACCTTC.

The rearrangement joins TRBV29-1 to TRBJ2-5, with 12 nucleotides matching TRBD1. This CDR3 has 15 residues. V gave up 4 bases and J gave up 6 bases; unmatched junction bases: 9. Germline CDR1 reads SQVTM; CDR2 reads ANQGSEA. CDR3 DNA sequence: TGCAGCGTTGGGACCGGGACAGGGGGCAGGAAGACCCAGTACTTC. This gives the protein CSVGTGTGGRKTQYF. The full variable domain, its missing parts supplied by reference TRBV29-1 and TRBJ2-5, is SAVISQKPSRDICQRGTSLTIQCQVDSQVTMMFWYRQQPGQSLTLIATANQGSEATYESGFVIDKFPISRPNLTFSTLTVSNMSPEDSSIYLCSVGTGTGGRKTQYFGPGTRLLVL.

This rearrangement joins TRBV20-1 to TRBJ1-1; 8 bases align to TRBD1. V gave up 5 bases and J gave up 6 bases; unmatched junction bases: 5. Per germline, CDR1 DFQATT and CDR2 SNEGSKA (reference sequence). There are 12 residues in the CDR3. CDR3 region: CSAPGGNAEAFF. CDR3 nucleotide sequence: TGCAGTGCTCCAGGGGGCAACGCTGAAGCTTTCTTT.

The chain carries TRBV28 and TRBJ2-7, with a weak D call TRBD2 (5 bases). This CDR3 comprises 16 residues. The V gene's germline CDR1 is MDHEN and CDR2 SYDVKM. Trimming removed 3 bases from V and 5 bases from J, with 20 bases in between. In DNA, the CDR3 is TGTGCCAGCAGTTTCCCCGTCGGACTCGAGGAAAACGAGCAGTACTTC. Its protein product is CASSFPVGLEENEQYF.

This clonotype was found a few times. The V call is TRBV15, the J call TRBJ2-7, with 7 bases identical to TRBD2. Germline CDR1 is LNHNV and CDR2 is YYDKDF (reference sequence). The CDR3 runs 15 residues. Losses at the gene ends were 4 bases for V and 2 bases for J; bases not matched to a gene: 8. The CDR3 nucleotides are TGTGCCACCAGCACTGGGCTAGCGGAGACCTACGAGCAGTACTTC. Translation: CATSTGLAETYEQYF.

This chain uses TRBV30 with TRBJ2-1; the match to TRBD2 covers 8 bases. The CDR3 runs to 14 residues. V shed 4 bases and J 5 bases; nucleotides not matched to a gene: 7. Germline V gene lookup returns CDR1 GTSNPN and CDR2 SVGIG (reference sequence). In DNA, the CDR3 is TGTGCCTGGAAGCGGGAGAGGTGGGACAATGAGCAGTTCTTC. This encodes CAWKRERWDNEQFF.

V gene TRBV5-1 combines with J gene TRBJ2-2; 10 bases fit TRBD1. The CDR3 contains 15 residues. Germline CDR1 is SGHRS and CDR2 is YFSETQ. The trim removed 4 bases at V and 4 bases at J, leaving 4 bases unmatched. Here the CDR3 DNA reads TGCGCCAGCAGCGCGGGACAGGGGAGCACCGGGGAGCTGTTTTTT. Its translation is CASSAGQGSTGELFF.

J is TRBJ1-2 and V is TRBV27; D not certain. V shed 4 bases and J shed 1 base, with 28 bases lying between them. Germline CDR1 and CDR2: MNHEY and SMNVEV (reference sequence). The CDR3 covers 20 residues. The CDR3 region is CASSSLLRQTKRKHNYGYTF. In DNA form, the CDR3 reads TGTGCCAGCAGTTCCCTATTGCGGCAGACCAAACGGAAACATAACTATGGCTACACCTTC.